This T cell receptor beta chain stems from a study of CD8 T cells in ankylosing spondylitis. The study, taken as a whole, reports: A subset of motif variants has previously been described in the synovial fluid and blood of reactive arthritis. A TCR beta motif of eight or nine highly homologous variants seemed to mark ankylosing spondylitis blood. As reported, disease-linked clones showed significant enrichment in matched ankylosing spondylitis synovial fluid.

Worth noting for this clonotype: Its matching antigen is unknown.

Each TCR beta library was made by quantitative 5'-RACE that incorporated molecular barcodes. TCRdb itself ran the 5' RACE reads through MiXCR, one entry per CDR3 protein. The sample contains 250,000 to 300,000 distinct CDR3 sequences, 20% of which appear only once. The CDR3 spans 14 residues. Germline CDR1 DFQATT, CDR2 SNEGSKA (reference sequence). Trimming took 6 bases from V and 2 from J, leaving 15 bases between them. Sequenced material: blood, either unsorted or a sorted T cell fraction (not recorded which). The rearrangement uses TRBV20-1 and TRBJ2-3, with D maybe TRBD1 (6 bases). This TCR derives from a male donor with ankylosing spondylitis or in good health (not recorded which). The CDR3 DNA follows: TGCAGTGCCGAGGGGACAATCTACACAGATACGCAGTATTTT. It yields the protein CSAEGTIYTDTQYF.